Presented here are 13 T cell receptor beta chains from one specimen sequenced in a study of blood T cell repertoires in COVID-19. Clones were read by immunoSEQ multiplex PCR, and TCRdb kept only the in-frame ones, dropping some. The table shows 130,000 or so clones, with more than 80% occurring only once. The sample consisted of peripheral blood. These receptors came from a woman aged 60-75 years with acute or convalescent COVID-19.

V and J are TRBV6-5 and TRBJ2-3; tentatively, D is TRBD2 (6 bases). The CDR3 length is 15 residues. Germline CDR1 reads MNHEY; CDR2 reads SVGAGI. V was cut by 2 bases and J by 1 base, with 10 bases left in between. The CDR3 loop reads CASSYGGARTDTQYF. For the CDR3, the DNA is TGTGCCAGCAGTTACGGCGGGGCCCGCACAGATACGCAGTATTTT.

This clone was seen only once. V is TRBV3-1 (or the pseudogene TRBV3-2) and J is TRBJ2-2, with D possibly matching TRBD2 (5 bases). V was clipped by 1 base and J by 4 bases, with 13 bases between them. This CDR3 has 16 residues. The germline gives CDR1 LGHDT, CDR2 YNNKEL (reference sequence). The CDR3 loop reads CASSQGGIIGTGELFF. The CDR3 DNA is TGTGCCAGCAGCCAAGGAGGGATCATAGGCACCGGGGAGCTGTTTTTT.

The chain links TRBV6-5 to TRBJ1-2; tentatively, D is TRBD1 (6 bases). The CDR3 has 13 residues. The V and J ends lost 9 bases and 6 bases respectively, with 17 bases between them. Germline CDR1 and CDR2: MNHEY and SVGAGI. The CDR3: CARSEGGRNGYTF. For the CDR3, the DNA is TGTGCCAGATCCGAGGGGGGGCGAAATGGCTACACCTTC.

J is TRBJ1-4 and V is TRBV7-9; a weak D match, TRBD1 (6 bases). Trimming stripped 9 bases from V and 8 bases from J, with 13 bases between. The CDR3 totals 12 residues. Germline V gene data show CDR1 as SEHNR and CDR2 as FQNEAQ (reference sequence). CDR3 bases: TGTGCCAGTAACAGGGTCGGCGAAAAACTGTTTTTT. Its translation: CASNRVGEKLFF.

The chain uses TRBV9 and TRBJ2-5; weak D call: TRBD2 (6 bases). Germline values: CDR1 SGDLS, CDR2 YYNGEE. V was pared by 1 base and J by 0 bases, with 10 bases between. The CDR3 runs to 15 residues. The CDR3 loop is CASSVHGGNQETQYF. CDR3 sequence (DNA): TGTGCCAGCAGCGTACATGGGGGGAACCAAGAGACCCAGTACTTC.

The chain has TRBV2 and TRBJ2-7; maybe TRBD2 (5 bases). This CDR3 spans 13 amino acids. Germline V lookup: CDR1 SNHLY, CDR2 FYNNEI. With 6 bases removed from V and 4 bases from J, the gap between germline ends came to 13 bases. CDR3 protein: CASRSRGPYEQYV. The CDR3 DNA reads TGTGCCAGCAGGAGTCGAGGGCCTTACGAGCAGTACGTC.

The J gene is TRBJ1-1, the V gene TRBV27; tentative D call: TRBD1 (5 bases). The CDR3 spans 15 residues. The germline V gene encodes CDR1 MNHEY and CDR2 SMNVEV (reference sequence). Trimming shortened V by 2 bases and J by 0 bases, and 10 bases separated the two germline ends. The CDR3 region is CASSLSAGLNTEAFF. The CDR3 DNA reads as TGTGCCAGCAGTTTAAGTGCAGGGCTGAACACTGAAGCTTTCTTT.

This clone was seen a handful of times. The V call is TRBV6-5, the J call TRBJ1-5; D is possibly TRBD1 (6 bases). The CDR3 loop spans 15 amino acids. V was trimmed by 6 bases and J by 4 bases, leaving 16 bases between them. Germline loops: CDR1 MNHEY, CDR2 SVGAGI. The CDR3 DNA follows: TGTGCCAGCAGAATGGGGGGGGGCCTTAATCAGCCCCAGCATTTT. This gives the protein CASRMGGGLNQPQHF.

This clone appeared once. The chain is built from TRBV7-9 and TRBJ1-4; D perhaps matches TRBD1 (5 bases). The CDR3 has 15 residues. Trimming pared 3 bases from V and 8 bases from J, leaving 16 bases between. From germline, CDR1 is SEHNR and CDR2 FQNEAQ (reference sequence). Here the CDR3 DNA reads TGTGCCAGCAGCTTGGGTCAGGGCGTAAGAGAAAAACTGTTTTTT. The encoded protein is CASSLGQGVREKLFF.

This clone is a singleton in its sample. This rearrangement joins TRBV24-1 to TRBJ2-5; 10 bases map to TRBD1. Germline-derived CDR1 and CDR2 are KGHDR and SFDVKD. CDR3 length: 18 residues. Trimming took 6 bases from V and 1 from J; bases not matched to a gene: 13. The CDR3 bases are TGTGCCACCAGTTGGGTAGCCGGGACAGGGGACGGCCAAGAGACCCAGTACTTC. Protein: CATSWVAGTGDGQETQYF.

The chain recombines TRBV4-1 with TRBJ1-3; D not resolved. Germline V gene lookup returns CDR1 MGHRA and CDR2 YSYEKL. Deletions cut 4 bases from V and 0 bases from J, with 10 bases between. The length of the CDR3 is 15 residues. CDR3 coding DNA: TGCGCCAGCAGCCCCGGGTCCTACTCTGGAAACACCATATATTTT. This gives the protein CASSPGSYSGNTIYF.

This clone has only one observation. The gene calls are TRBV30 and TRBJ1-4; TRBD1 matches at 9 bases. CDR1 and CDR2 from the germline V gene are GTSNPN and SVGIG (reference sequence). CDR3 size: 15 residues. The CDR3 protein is CALTLPGQGNEKLFF. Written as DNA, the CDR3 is TGTGCTTTAACCCTCCCGGGACAGGGTAATGAAAAACTGTTTTTT.

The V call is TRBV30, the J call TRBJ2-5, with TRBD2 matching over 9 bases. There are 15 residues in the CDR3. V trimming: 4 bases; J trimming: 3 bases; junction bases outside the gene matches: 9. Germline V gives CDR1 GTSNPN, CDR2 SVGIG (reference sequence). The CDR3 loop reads CAWIPRGGAEETQYF. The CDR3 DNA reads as TGTGCCTGGATCCCCCGCGGGGGGGCAGAAGAGACCCAGTACTTC.